This T cell receptor beta chain was profiled in a study of T cells after yellow fever vaccination. The CDR3 extends over 14 amino acids. V was clipped by 3 bases and J by 5 bases; unmatched bases: 10. Germline CDR1 and CDR2: DFQATT and SNEGSKA (reference sequence). In its sample, this clonotype was seen a few times. For TCR, cDNA came from 5'RACE template switching, which added a universal primer site and UMIs. TCRdb called the 5' RACE reads again in MiXCR, with one record for every CDR3 protein. Of about 360,000 distinct CDR3 sequences listed, 6.2% are singletons. This material consisted of PBMCs, taken 5 days after the yellow fever booster vaccination. The J gene is TRBJ2-7, the V gene TRBV20-1, with TRBD2 matching over 7 bases. The sequence came from a young man who received the YFV17D yellow fever vaccine. Written as DNA, the CDR3 is TGCAGTGCTAGTCTGGGGGACTACGCTAACGAGCAGTACTTC. Protein product: CSASLGDYANEQYF.